This TCR beta chain was found in a study of blood T cell repertoires in COVID-19. Turning to the study itself: Samples of COVID-19 (acute and convalescent) were obtained from the United States, Italy and Spain.

TCRdb keeps only in-frame clones here, not all; method: immunoSEQ multiplex PCR. The sample records some 200,000 clones, 80% to 90% being singletons. Germline V gene lookup returns CDR1 SGHNT and CDR2 YENEEA. With 1 base removed from V and 5 bases from J, the gap between germline ends came to 11 bases. The CDR3 contains 14 residues. This rearrangement joins TRBV11-3 to TRBJ2-5, with D unclear. The sample taken for sequencing was peripheral blood. This TCR derives from a woman between 50 and 59 years old with active or convalescent COVID-19. The CDR3 bases are TGTGCCAGCAGCTTAGGTGGTAACGGGGAGACCCAGTACTTC. This encodes CASSLGGNGETQYF.